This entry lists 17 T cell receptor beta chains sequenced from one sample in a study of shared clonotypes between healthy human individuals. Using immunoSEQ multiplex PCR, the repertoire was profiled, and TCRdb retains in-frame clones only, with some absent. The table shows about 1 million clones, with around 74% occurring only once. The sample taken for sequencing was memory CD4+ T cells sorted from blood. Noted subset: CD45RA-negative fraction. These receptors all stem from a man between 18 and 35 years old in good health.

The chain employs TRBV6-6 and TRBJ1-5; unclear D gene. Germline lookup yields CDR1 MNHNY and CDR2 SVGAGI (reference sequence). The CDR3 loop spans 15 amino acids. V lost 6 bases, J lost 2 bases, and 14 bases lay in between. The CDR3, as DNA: TGTGCCAGCAGGTCGGACTACGCGGGCAATCAGCCCCAGCATTTT. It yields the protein CASRSDYAGNQPQHF.

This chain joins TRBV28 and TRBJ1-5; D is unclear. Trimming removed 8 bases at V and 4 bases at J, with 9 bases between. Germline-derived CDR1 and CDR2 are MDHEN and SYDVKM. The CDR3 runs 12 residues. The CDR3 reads CASQASNQPQHF. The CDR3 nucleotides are TGTGCCAGCCAGGCCTCTAATCAGCCCCAGCATTTT.

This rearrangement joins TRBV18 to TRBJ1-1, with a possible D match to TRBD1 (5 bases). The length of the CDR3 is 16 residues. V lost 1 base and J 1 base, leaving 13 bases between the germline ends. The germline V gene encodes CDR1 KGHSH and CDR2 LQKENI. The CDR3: CASSPRSGGGNTEAFF. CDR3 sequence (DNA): TGTGCCAGCTCACCACGAAGCGGGGGTGGGAACACTGAAGCTTTCTTT.

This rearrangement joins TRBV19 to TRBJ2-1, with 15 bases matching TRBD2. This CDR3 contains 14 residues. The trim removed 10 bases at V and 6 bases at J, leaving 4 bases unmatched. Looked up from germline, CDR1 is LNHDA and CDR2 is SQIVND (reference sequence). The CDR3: CATGGLAGGNEQFF. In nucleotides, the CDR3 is TGTGCCACTGGGGGACTAGCGGGAGGCAATGAGCAGTTCTTC.

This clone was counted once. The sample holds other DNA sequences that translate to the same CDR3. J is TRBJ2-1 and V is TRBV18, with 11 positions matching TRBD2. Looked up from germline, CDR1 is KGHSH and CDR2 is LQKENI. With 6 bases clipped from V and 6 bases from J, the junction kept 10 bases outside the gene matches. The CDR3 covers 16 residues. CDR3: CASSPRGSGGANEQFF. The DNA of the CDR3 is TGTGCCAGCTCTCCGAGAGGTAGCGGGGGGGCCAATGAGCAGTTCTTC.

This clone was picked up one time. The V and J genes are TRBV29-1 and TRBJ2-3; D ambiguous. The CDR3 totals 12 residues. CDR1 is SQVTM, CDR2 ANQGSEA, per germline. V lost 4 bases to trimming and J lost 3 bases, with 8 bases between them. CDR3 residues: CSVAELTDTQYF. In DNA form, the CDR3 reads TGCAGCGTTGCTGAGCTAACAGATACGCAGTATTTT.

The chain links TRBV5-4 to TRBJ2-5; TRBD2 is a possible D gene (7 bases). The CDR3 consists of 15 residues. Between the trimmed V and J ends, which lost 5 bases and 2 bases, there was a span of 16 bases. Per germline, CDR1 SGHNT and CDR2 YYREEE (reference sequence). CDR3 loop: CASRLGGLGQETQYF. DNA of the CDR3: TGTGCCAGCAGACTCGGGGGGCTGGGGCAAGAGACCCAGTACTTC.

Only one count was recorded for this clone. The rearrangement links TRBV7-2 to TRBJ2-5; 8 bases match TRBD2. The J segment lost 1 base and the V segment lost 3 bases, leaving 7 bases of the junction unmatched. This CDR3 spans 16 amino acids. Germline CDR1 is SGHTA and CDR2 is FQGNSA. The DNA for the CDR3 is TGTGCCAGCAGCTTCTATCTAGCGGGCCCCCAAGAGACCCAGTACTTC. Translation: CASSFYLAGPQETQYF.

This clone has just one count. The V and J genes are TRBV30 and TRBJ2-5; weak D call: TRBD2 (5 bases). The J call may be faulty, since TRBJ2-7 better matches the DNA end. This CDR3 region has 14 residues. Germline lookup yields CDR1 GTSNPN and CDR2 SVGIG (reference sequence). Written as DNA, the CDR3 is TGTGCCTGGAGTGTAAGGCTAGCTAGCTACGAGCAGTACTTC. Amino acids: CAWSVRLASYEQYF.

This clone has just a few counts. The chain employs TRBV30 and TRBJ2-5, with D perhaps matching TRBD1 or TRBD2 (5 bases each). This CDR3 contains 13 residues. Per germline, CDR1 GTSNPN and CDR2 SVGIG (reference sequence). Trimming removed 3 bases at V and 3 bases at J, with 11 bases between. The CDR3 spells CAWSTGTKETQYF. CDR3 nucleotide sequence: TGTGCCTGGAGCACCGGGACGAAAGAGACCCAGTACTTC. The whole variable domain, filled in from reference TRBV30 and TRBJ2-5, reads SQTIHQWPATLVQPVGSPLSLECTVEGTSNPNLYWYRQAAGRGLQLLFYSVGIGQISSEVPQNLSASRPQDRQFILSSKKLLLSDSGFYLCAWSTGTKETQYFGPGTRLLVL.

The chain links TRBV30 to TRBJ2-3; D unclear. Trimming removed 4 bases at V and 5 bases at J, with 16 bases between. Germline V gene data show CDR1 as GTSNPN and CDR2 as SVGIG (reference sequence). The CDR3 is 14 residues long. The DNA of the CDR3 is TGTGCCTGGAATACGGAAGGGCCGATAGATACGCAGTATTTT. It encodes CAWNTEGPIDTQYF.

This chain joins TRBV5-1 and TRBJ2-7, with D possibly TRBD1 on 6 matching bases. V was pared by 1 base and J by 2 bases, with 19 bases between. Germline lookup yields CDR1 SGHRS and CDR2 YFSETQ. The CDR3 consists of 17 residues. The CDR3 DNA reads TGCGCCAGCAGCTTGACAGGGCCCCTAAACGCTCCCTACGAGCAGTACTTC. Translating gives CASSLTGPLNAPYEQYF.

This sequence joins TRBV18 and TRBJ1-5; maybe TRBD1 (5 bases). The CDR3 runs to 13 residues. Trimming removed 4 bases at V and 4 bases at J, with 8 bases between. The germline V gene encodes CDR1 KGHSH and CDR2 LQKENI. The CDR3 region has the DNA TGTGCCAGCTCACAGGGGTTGAATCAGCCCCAGCATTTT. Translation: CASSQGLNQPQHF.

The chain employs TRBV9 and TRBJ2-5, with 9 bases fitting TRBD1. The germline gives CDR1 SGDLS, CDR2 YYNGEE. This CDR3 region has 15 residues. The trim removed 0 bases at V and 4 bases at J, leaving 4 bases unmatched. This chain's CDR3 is CASSVGDRVGETQYF. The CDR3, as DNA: TGTGCCAGCAGCGTAGGGGACAGGGTCGGAGAGACCCAGTACTTC. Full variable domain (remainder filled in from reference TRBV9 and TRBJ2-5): DSGVTQTPKHLITATGQRVTLRCSPRSGDLSVYWYQQSLDQGLQFLIQYYNGEERAKGNILERFSAQQFPDLHSELNLSSLELGDSALYFCASSVGDRVGETQYFGPGTRLLVL.

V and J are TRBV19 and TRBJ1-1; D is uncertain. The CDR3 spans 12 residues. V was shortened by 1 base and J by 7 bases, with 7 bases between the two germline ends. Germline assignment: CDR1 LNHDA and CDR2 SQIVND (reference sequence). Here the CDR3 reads CASSIGRNEAFF. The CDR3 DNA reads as TGTGCCAGTAGTATAGGGAGGAATGAAGCTTTCTTT. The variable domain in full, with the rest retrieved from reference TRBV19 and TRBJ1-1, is DGGITQSPKYLFRKEGQNVTLSCEQNLNHDAMYWYRQDPGQGLRLIYYSQIVNDFQKGDIAEGYSVSREKKESFPLTVTSAQKNPTAFYLCASSIGRNEAFFGQGTRLTVV.

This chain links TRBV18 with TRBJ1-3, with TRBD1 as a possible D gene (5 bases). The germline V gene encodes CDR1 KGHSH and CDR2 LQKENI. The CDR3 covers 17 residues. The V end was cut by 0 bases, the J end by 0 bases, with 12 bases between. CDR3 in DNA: TGTGCCAGCTCACCACCGGGGCTTCAAGACTCTGGAAACACCATATATTTT. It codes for CASSPPGLQDSGNTIYF.

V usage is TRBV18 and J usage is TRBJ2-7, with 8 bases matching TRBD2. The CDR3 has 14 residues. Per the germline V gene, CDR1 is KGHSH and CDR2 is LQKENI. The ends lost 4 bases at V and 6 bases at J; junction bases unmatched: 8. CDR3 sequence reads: CASSLQRGQGEQYF. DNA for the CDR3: TGTGCCAGCTCACTCCAGCGGGGGCAGGGCGAGCAGTACTTC.